These T cell receptor beta chains were read from a single sample in a study of graft-versus-host responses after intestinal transplantation. No cognate antigen is known for these TCRs. Here immunoSEQ multiplex PCR was the method, and the copy in TCRdb shows in-frame clones only, minus some. This sample has approximately 90,000 clones, with about nine tenths found just once. Specimen: unstimulated CD8+ T cells sorted from spleen or lymph node cells, collected before transplant. The source is a human donor who was the organ donor for an intestinal transplant. Each CDR3 is given with its conserved first and last residue. D genes are given only for firm matches. Not all rows give a size; the values are once, few, many and, for expanded clones, a class.

clone_size,d_call,v_call,j_call,cdr3_aa,cdr3_nt
-,TRBD1,TRBV9,TRBJ1-1,CASSIGTAEKLNTEAFF,TGTGCCAGCAGCATTGGGACAGCCGAGAAACTGAACACTGAAGCTTTCTTT
-,-,TRBV9,TRBJ1-4,CASSPSWGANEKLFF,TGTGCCAGCAGCCCGAGTTGGGGGGCTAATGAAAAACTGTTTTTT
-,-,TRBV14,TRBJ1-3,CASSQGRQTSGNTIYF,TGTGCCAGCAGCCAAGGGAGACAGACCTCTGGAAACACCATATATTTT
-,TRBD1,TRBV28,TRBJ2-7,CASSNVVTGGLYEQYF,TGTGCCAGCAGTAATGTCGTTACAGGGGGCCTCTACGAGCAGTACTTC
once,-,TRBV7-9,TRBJ2-7,CASSLAGGEQYF,TGTGCCAGCAGCTTAGCCGGGGGCGAGCAGTACTTC
-,TRBD2,TRBV27,TRBJ2-7,CASSYGGSYEQYF,TGTGCCAGCAGTTACGGGGGGTCCTACGAGCAGTACTTC
-,-,TRBV7-9,TRBJ2-1,CASSSSESSYNEQFF,TGTGCCAGCAGCTCGAGCGAGAGCTCCTACAATGAGCAGTTCTTC
-,TRBD2,TRBV28,TRBJ2-2,CASSFPSGGEKNTGELFF,TGTGCCAGCAGTTTCCCCAGCGGGGGGGAAAAGAACACCGGGGAGCTGTTTTTT
-,-,TRBV29-1,TRBJ2-5,CSVGGRIETQYF,TGCAGCGTTGGGGGGAGGATAGAGACCCAGTACTTC
-,-,TRBV7-8,TRBJ2-3,CASSFLADTQYF,TGTGCCAGCAGCTTTCTAGCCGATACGCAGTATTTT